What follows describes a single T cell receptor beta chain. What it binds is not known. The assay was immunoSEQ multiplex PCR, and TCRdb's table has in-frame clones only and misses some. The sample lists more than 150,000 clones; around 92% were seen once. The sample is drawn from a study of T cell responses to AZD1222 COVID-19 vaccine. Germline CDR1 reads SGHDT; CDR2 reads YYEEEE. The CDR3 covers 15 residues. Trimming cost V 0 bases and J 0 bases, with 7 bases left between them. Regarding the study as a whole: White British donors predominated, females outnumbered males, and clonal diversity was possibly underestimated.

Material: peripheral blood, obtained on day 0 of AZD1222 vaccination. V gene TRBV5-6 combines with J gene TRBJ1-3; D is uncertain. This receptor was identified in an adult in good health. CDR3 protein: CASSLASLSGNTIYF. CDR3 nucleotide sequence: TGTGCCAGCAGCTTGGCCTCTCTCTCTGGAAACACCATATATTTT.